This T cell receptor beta chain emerged from a study of blood T cell repertoires in COVID-19. About the research overall: Sources were T cells, B-cell-depleted T cells, or PBMCs; the material itself was cDNA or gDNA.

Germline-derived CDR1 and CDR2 are MNHNS and SASEGT. This CDR3 is 14 amino acids long. Trimming removed 3 bases from V and 3 bases from J; junction bases left unmatched: 4. Per the study methods: Reference gene primer amplification gave nucleated cell count estimates. Profiled with immunoSEQ multiplex PCR; TCRdb holds only in-frame clones, not every one. V and J calls plus clone size are reproduced from that table; the DNA served to infer D and trimming. The sample records about 160,000 clones, 60% to 85% being singletons. This sequence joins TRBV6-1 and TRBJ1-2, with 7 positions matching TRBD1. This sequence originates from a woman aged 55-70 years with COVID-19, enrolled during active disease. What was sequenced was peripheral blood. CDR3 nucleotides: TGTGCCAGCAGTGAGGGGACAGCAGACTATGGCTACACCTTC. Its translation is CASSEGTADYGYTF.